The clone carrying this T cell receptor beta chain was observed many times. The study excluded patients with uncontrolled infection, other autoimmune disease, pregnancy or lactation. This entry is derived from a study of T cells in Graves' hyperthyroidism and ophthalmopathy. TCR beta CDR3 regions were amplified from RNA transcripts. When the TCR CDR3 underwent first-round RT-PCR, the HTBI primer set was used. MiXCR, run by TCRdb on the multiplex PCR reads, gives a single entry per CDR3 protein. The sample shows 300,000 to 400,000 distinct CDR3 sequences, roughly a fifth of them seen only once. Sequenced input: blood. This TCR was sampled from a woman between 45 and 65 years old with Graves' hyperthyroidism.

CDR3 loop: CASSFSGRNNEQFF. As DNA, the CDR3 is TGTGCCAGCAGTTTTAGCGGGAGGAACAATGAGCAGTTCTTC. V and J are TRBV28 and TRBJ2-1; 10 bases agree with TRBD2. V shed 3 bases, J shed 5 bases, and the junction held 1 base outside the gene matches. CDR3 length: 14 residues. Germline V gene lookup returns CDR1 MDHEN and CDR2 SYDVKM.